This TCR beta chain originates from a study of shared clonotypes between healthy human individuals. Overall study results and limits: Rarefaction analysis demonstrated incomplete sorted-subset sequencing notwithstanding large depth.

TCRdb's table, derived via immunoSEQ multiplex PCR, lists solely in-frame clones and lacks some. Of some 95,000 clones listed, almost 70% are singletons. Looked up from germline, CDR1 is MDHEN and CDR2 is SYDVKM. Trimming cost V 10 bases and J 4 bases, with 13 bases left between them. The CDR3 covers 12 residues. A word on this clone: Its cognate antigen is unknown.

Sequencing was carried out using memory CD8+ T cells sorted from blood. Subset of the sample: CD45RO+ cells pooled with CCR7-negative TemRA cells. This TCR derives from a man aged 30 to 39 in good health. The chain joins TRBV28 to TRBJ1-2, with D hard to call. The CDR3 nucleotides are TGTGCCACCCAGACATTTCCCTATGGCTACACCTTC. This gives the protein CATQTFPYGYTF.